This T cell receptor (beta chain) is from a study of cytomegalovirus exposure and HLA in healthy donors listed by TCRdb under 2017. General notes on the study: An earlier analysis of some 500 of the donors reported 250 to 300 Gb of sequence data and around 110 million unique TCR beta sequences from 150 million to 200 million T cells. To predict cytomegalovirus infection status, the study brought together high-throughput TCR immunosequencing, statistical association of individual TCRs with disease status, and machine learning. Rather than drawing on any new phenotypic data, the later analysis identified candidate immune exposures from TCR beta sequences and the way those sequences occurred across donors. Typing coverage differed by locus: A, B, C, DRB1 and DQB1 were typed in about 629-630 donors, DQA1 in 522, DPA1 in approximately 600, and DPB1 in 400 to 490. An earlier analysis of more than 450 of the donors used high-throughput TCR beta sequencing to judge whether each TCR beta V gene segment behaved as functional or pseudogenic. A later genetic analysis used genome-wide SNP genotypes for about three fifths of the 666 donors, treating that subset as a discovery cohort. Among roughly 400 genotyped donors of the cohort, an average of around 240,000 unique TCR beta nucleotide sequences was sequenced per donor, of which about 20% were non-productive. Every repertoire in the discovery cohort had been generated on one and the same sequencing platform. The aim of the study was to test whether cataloging public T cell receptors could identify signatures of past pathogen exposure. Because of strong linkage in the cohort, roughly five DR-DQ haplotypes were treated as single units for association and clustering. Alongside the repertoire data, information on donor age, sex, ethnicity and CMV serostatus was compiled. Roughly 300 gigabases of sequencing data and around 85 million unique TCR sequences made up an early release that covered roughly 670 HLA-typed donors. The study used immunosequencing to profile the T cell repertoires of about 670 subjects and linked those repertoires to cytomegalovirus serostatus. Of the approximately 370 genotyped donors, more than 75% were placed in the genetic ancestry cluster associated with self-reported Caucasian donors. Along with the approximately 620-subject first cohort, a separate validation cohort of approximately 110 different subjects was used. Class I and class II HLA loci were covered by the typing at four-digit resolution. A later analysis re-analyzed previously published TCR beta repertoires from 550 to 700 donors and added high-resolution HLA genotyping to study TCR occurrence patterns.

Library preparation used the immunoSEQ multiplex PCR assay. For the multiplex PCR, a mixture combining 60 forward primers for TCR Vbeta segments and 13 reverse primers for TCR Jbeta segments was used. Amplification of the CDR3 region of rearranged TCR beta genes was performed with a multiplex PCR assay on genomic DNA. The Illumina HiSeq System was used to sequence the amplified TCR beta libraries as 87-base-pair reads. The original pipeline was this. In a later analysis, about 80 million unique TCR beta chains were counted across the approximately 640 repertoires, and around 10 million of these chains were shared by at least two donors. To remove PCR and sequencing errors, raw reads were error-corrected and collapsed into unique sequences using a nearest-neighbor algorithm that merged closely related sequences. To assign V, D and J gene segments, CDR3 sequences were aligned to IMGT reference sequences. For a sequence to be retained, a match of at least six nucleotides to both a V gene segment and a J gene segment was required. Rearrangements were classified as productive when the CDR3 lacked stop codons and remained in frame with V and J, and all other rearrangements were classified as non-productive. CDR3 was defined according to IMGT convention as the region running from the second conserved V-encoded cysteine to the conserved J-encoded phenylalanine. In an earlier analysis of roughly 610 of the donors, sequences lacking an unambiguous match to a single V gene segment were excluded. In an earlier analysis of a few hundred of the donors, V segments were called functional above 56.7% productive rearrangements and were called segregating when the between-donor standard deviation exceeded 5%. A statistical classification framework was developed to diagnose cytomegalovirus status using the catalog of TCR beta chain sequences. A later analysis assigned V and J genes by comparing TCR nucleotide sequences with IMGT/GENE-DB human TR gene sequences. In a later analysis, CDR3 sequences and most-parsimonious VDJ recombination scenarios were assigned using the TCRdist pipeline. A later analysis defined each TCR beta chain by its CDR3 amino acid sequence plus V-gene family, and excluded reads lacking a unique V-gene family. To address suspected cross-contamination and a sequencing artifact, a later analysis removed approximately 590 highly shared, low-generation-probability nucleotide sequences. For each public chain, a later analysis derived a clonal expansion index from normalized ranks of inferred template counts within each repertoire. In a later analysis, generation probabilities were computed with a VDJ recombination model fitted to out-of-frame rearrangements, and the resulting probabilities were checked against IGoR. Hypergeometric tests were used in a later analysis to score TCR-TCR, TCR-HLA and TCR-CMV co-occurrence, with a repertoire-size bias correction applied to the TCR pairs. In a later analysis, false discovery rates were estimated by permuting HLA or CMV assignments 20 times. In a later analysis, co-occurring TCRs were grouped with DBSCAN, and TCRdist sequence similarity was added when clustering was performed within HLA-allele-positive subsets. Repertoires with fewer than 30,000 or more than 120,000 public chains were left out of co-occurrence clustering, as were four to six repertoires with anomalous nucleotide sharing. Held by TCRdb, this immuneACCESS table contains in-frame sequences only and omits some clones. Under half of the omission traces to an unresolved V gene where checked; the cause of the rest is unknown. V and J calls and clone size follow that table, whereas D and trimming were derived from the DNA. For this sample the table gives 150,000 or so clones, of which 70% to 80% were detected only once. Approximately 4% of the sample is in the top ten clones.

On this clone itself: Its target antigen remains unknown. No qualities accompany the bases; no much larger clone lies one base away.

In total, 666 healthy bone marrow donors made up the cohort. All cohort members were sampled while nominally healthy, although unrecorded immune exposures were likely present. The donor was CMV seronegative and was included in the group of several hundred seronegative cohort members. A peripheral blood sample was collected from each donor, and TCR beta sequencing was performed on peripheral blood mononuclear cells. Genomic DNA was extracted from the blood cell samples with the Qiagen DNeasy Blood Extraction Kit. Study-wide findings and limitations: The presence/absence analyses assumed that sequencing depth was roughly uniform across donors, and that assumption may not be true. When HLA alleles, especially DR and DQ, strongly co-occurred, TCR associations were difficult to assign to individual alleles. The authors suggested that the approach could potentially be extended to other disease states and immunological phenotypes. Some IMGT-functional V segments, including TRBV6-2 and TRBV6-3, could not be told apart with the 87-base-pair reads, so those segments were excluded. The study listed 164 TCR beta chains as associated with cytomegalovirus. Compared with equally common non-associated chains, HLA-associated TCR beta chains in a later analysis were more clonally expanded and had lower generation probabilities. Cytomegalovirus status was reported to be diagnosed by the classifier with high specificity and sensitivity in both the original and validation cohorts. A cluster of highly shared sequence variants was judged likely to be a technical artifact of the sequencing pipeline. The cohort was sequenced for TCR beta chains only, and without alpha or paired-chain data the features that could be detected were limited. According to a later analysis, most CMV-associated TCR beta chains appeared to be HLA-restricted, and the HLA associations seemed to be driven largely by CMV exposure. In an earlier analysis of roughly 560 of the donors, most TCR beta V segments were observed in productive rearrangements about 87% or about 30% of the time, broadly matching IMGT annotations. Because counts were too low, 15 or so rarely observed V segments, including chromosome 9 orphons, were excluded from the earlier analysis of fewer than 650 of the donors. A few of the identified cytomegalovirus-associated TCR beta chains were confirmed in vitro to be specific for cytomegalovirus antigens. HLA typing was unavailable for some donors at each locus, so association tests used only the typed subset. At a false discovery rate of 0.05, a later analysis linked fewer than 20,000 TCR beta sequences to specific HLA alleles. A further reported finding was that TCR beta sequences accurately predicted the HLA-A and HLA-B alleles for most subjects in the first cohort. The only immune exposure information available for the cohort was CMV serostatus. While some public TCRs were present in many individuals, most TCR sequences turned up only very rarely across donors. In a later analysis, several top co-occurrence clusters were reported to appear linked to parvovirus B19, influenza, CMV and Epstein-Barr virus. In a later analysis, TCR association rates were found to vary across HLA loci, with the most associated TCRs seen for DRB1 alleles and the fewest for HLA-C alleles. Linkage disequilibrium might explain the correlated functional status among segregating V segments, but an unknown experimental factor could not be excluded. V-gene and J-gene trimming of TCR beta chains was associated with a missense DCLRE1C variant in a later genetic analysis, and the association was replicated in an independent cohort. A later genetic analysis reported fewer N-insertions in productive TCRs among donors in an Asian-associated ancestry cluster than the roughly 640-donor mean.

From the cysteine through the phenylalanine, the CDR3 covers 14 amino acids. Just CDR3 DNA is preserved here, 42 bases in frame from base 1. Via the germline V gene, CDR1 is SGHTA and CDR2 FQGNSA. Between the V and J ends, shortened by 5 bases and 4 bases respectively, the junction contains 14 bases. Source material: PBMCs. The V and J genes are TRBV7-2 and TRBJ2-5; a weak D assignment points to TRBD2 (7 bases agree). The source of this sequence is a woman aged 40 to 55 in good health and CMV-seronegative. The nucleotide sequence reads as follows: TGTGCCAGCAGCCCGAGGGGGGGGCGAGAGACCCAGTACTTC. Translated, this gives CASSPRGGRETQYF.